The present TCR beta chain was sequenced within a study of lymphopenia after photon versus proton radiotherapy. Study findings and constraints: Relative stability marked proton patients; photon patients lost diversity and naive cells.

The germline gives CDR1 MGHRA, CDR2 YSYEKL. V shed 5 bases and J shed 0 bases, with 10 bases lying between them. The CDR3 contains 14 residues. The assay was immunoSEQ multiplex PCR, and TCRdb's table has in-frame clones only and misses some. The table shows fewer than 30,000 clones, with 90% occurring only once. Turning to this clone: Its antigen is currently unknown.

The sequenced sample was peripheral blood, obtained from a patient treated with photon-based radiotherapy. This TCR derives from a woman between 45 and 65 years old with cholangiocarcinoma. The V and J genes are TRBV4-1 and TRBJ1-1; D call uncertain. CDR3 coding DNA: TGCGCCAGCAGCAGGGCCGGTATGAACACTGAAGCTTTCTTT. Protein: CASSRAGMNTEAFF.